What follows are 16 T cell receptor beta chains derived from one specimen sequenced in a study of CD8+ T cells in alopecia areata. Extraction and reverse transcription of RNA yielded cDNA as the sequencing template. The method was immunoSEQ multiplex PCR; TCRdb's version includes in-frame clones alone and lacks a portion of them. The sample lists 140,000 to 150,000 clones; roughly 46% were seen once. The sequencing here drew on CD4+ T cells sorted from blood, taken at week 0. Source of these receptors: a human donor with alopecia areata.

V gene TRBV2 combines with J gene TRBJ2-7; unclear D gene. V dropped 3 bases and J dropped 5 bases, with 14 bases sitting between them. This CDR3 is 14 amino acids long. Germline CDR1 is SNHLY and CDR2 is FYNNEI. The CDR3 here is CASSDGRPPHEQYF. The CDR3 nucleotides are TGTGCCAGCAGTGACGGACGGCCCCCACACGAGCAGTACTTC.

V and J are TRBV5-1 and TRBJ2-5; 8 bases agree with TRBD1. Per the germline V gene, CDR1 is SGHRS and CDR2 is YFSETQ. The CDR3 has 15 amino acids. Trimming removed 0 bases from V and 1 base from J; junction bases left unmatched: 2. CDR3 coding DNA: TGCGCCAGCAGCTTGGCCGGGACAGGCCAAGAGACCCAGTACTTC. Its protein is CASSLAGTGQETQYF.

The chain links TRBV2 to TRBJ2-7; D possibly corresponds to TRBD1 (6 bases). The CDR3 sequence is 15 residues long. V was trimmed by 6 bases and J by 1 base, leaving 16 bases between them. Germline V gene lookup returns CDR1 SNHLY and CDR2 FYNNEI. The CDR3 DNA reads as TGTGCCAGCAGGGATACAGGGAAAGGGTCCTACGAGCAGTACTTC. This translates into CASRDTGKGSYEQYF.

The chain couples TRBV6-6 to TRBJ2-1; no firm D call. V was trimmed by 2 bases and J by 8 bases, leaving 10 bases between them. This CDR3 region has 13 residues. Germline V gives CDR1 MNHNY, CDR2 SVGAGI (reference sequence). The CDR3 spells CASSYTLGYEQFF. For the CDR3, the DNA is TGTGCCAGCAGTTACACGCTCGGGTATGAGCAGTTCTTC.

This chain connects TRBV30 to TRBJ1-5, with D possibly TRBD1 on 6 matching bases. From germline, CDR1 is GTSNPN and CDR2 SVGIG (reference sequence). The CDR3 totals 15 residues. The V and J ends lost 1 base and 1 base respectively, with 11 bases between them. The CDR3 sequence is CAWSARDRSNQPQHF. CDR3 nucleotide sequence: TGTGCCTGGAGTGCTCGAGACAGGAGCAATCAGCCCCAGCATTTT. The full variable domain, rest sourced from reference TRBV30 and TRBJ1-5, is SQTIHQWPATLVQPVGSPLSLECTVEGTSNPNLYWYRQAAGRGLQLLFYSVGIGQISSEVPQNLSASRPQDRQFILSSKKLLLSDSGFYLCAWSARDRSNQPQHFGDGTRLSIL.

The chain carries TRBV6-1 and TRBJ2-1; 12 positions agree with TRBD2. CDR3 size: 17 residues. Looked up from germline, CDR1 is MNHNS and CDR2 is SASEGT. The V segment lost 3 bases and the J segment 2 bases; nucleotides outside the gene matches: 5. CDR3 sequence (DNA): TGTGCCAGCAGTGACCACGCTAGCGGGAGGGCCTACAATGAGCAGTTCTTC. Protein: CASSDHASGRAYNEQFF.

V usage is TRBV7-2 and J usage is TRBJ2-3; D is ambiguous. The V gene's germline CDR1 is SGHTA and CDR2 FQGNSA. The V gene lost 5 bases and the J gene lost 8 bases, with 14 bases spanning the gap. The CDR3 spans 13 residues. CDR3 in DNA: TGTGCCAGCAGCCCCTGGACCACCTTTACGCAGTATTTT. Its protein product is CASSPWTTFTQYF.

This chain connects TRBV2 to TRBJ2-1; 11 nucleotides align to TRBD2. The length of the CDR3 is 15 residues. Germline CDR1 SNHLY, CDR2 FYNNEI. J lost 7 bases, V lost 8 bases, and 10 bases had no gene match. In DNA, the CDR3 is TGTGCCAGCTGTAAACTAGCGGGAGTGAGTAATGAGCAGTTCTTC. It codes for CASCKLAGVSNEQFF. Combining the CDR3 with reference TRBV2 and TRBJ2-1 gives the whole variable domain EPEVTQTPSHQVTQMGQEVILRCVPISNHLYFYWYRQILGQKVEFLVSFYNNEISEKSEIFDDQFSVERPDGSNFTLKIRSTKLEDSAMYFCASCKLAGVSNEQFFGPGTRLTVL.

This sequence joins TRBV5-1 and TRBJ1-5, with D hard to call. This CDR3 is built from 15 residues. Per germline, CDR1 SGHRS and CDR2 YFSETQ. The V and J ends lost 1 base and 3 bases respectively, with 11 bases between them. The CDR3 loop reads CASSLSGQNNQPQHF. CDR3 coding DNA: TGCGCCAGCAGCTTGAGCGGTCAGAACAATCAGCCCCAGCATTTT.

This sequence joins TRBV29-1 and TRBJ2-4; D uncertain. Trimming shortened V by 7 bases and J by 1 base, and 14 bases separated the two germline ends. The CDR3 totals 14 residues. Germline V gene sequence: CDR1 SQVTM, CDR2 ANQGSEA. The CDR3 DNA is TGCAGCGCCAGGACGGCGCCGGCCAAAAACATTCAGTACTTC. Translating it yields CSARTAPAKNIQYF.

The V gene is TRBV30, the J gene TRBJ2-7; no definite D call. CDR1 and CDR2 from the germline V gene are GTSNPN and SVGIG (reference sequence). The CDR3 contains 12 residues. V gave up 3 bases and J gave up 2 bases, with 8 bases separating them. DNA of the CDR3: TGTGCCTGGAGATTAGGGCCCTACGAGCAGTACTTC. Protein product: CAWRLGPYEQYF.

V gene TRBV7-2 combines with J gene TRBJ2-1, with TRBD1 as a possible D gene (6 bases). Trimming shortened V by 7 bases and J by 4 bases, and 17 bases separated the two germline ends. CDR3 length equals 15 residues. Germline V gene data show CDR1 as SGHTA and CDR2 as FQGNSA. CDR3 loop: CASTYREPNYNEQFF. For the CDR3, the DNA is TGTGCCAGCACCTACAGGGAACCGAATTACAATGAGCAGTTCTTC.

This clone has just a few counts. The chain is built from TRBV19 and TRBJ2-1; D is unclear. The CDR3 totals 11 residues. Trimming shortened V by 5 bases and J by 1 base, and 0 bases separated the two germline ends. Germline V gene data show CDR1 as LNHDA and CDR2 as SQIVND (reference sequence). For the CDR3, the DNA is TGTGCCAGTAGTTCCTACAATGAGCAGTTCTTC. Amino acids: CASSSYNEQFF.

This clone appeared a single time. V and J are TRBV6-1 and TRBJ1-5; D is unclear. The CDR3 length is 13 residues. Deletions cut 4 bases from V and 6 bases from J, with 10 bases between. CDR1 MNHNS and CDR2 SASEGT come from the germline V gene. CDR3 amino acids: CASSGTTSQPQHF. In nucleotides, the CDR3 is TGTGCCAGCAGTGGTACAACAAGTCAGCCCCAGCATTTT.

The chain joins TRBV6-5 to TRBJ2-1; D call uncertain. The V gene lost 6 bases and the J gene lost 5 bases, with 17 bases spanning the gap. This CDR3 is built from 15 residues. Per the germline V gene, CDR1 is MNHEY and CDR2 is SVGAGI. This chain's CDR3 is CASRPVGQANNEQFF. The CDR3 DNA is TGTGCCAGCAGACCAGTGGGCCAGGCAAACAATGAGCAGTTCTTC.

This clone was picked up a small number of times. The genes are TRBV6-6 and TRBJ1-2; 7 bases agree with TRBD1. Unmatched junction bases numbered 6, after V lost 7 bases and J lost 4 bases. The CDR3 covers 13 residues. Germline V gives CDR1 MNHNY, CDR2 SVGAGI (reference sequence). The CDR3 DNA is TGTGCCAGCAACAGGGGTGAGGGCTATGGCTACACCTTC. This gives the protein CASNRGEGYGYTF.